The source of this T cell receptor (beta chain) is a study of T cell responses to AZD1222 COVID-19 vaccine. Here immunoSEQ multiplex PCR was the method, and the copy in TCRdb shows in-frame clones only, minus some. The sample records 84,000 or so clones, 90% being singletons. Germline lookup yields CDR1 LGHDT and CDR2 YNNKEL (reference sequence). The CDR3 runs 13 residues. The V and J ends lost 4 bases and 0 bases respectively, with 4 bases between them. The receptor was derived from an adult in good health. V usage is TRBV3-1 (or the pseudogene TRBV3-2) and J usage is TRBJ2-1; D is unresolved. The sample consisted of peripheral blood, taken on day 0 of AZD1222 vaccination. CDR3 region: CASSRSSYNEQFF. The CDR3 DNA sequence: TGTGCCAGCAGCCGCAGCTCCTACAATGAGCAGTTCTTC.